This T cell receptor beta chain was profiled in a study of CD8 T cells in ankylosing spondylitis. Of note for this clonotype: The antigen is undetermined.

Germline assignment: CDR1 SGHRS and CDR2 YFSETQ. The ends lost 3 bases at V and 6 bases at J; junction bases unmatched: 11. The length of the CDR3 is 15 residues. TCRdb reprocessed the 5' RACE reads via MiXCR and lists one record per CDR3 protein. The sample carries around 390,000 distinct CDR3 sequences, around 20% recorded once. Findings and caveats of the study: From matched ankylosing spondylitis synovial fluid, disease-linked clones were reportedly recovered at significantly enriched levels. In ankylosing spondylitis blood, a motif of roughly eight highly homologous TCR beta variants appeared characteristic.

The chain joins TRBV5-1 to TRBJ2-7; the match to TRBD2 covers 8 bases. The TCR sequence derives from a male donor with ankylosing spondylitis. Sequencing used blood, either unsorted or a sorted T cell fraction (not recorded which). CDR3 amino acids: CASSSSSVTSGEQYF. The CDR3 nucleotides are TGCGCCAGCAGCTCATCCAGCGTAACTAGCGGCGAGCAGTACTTC.